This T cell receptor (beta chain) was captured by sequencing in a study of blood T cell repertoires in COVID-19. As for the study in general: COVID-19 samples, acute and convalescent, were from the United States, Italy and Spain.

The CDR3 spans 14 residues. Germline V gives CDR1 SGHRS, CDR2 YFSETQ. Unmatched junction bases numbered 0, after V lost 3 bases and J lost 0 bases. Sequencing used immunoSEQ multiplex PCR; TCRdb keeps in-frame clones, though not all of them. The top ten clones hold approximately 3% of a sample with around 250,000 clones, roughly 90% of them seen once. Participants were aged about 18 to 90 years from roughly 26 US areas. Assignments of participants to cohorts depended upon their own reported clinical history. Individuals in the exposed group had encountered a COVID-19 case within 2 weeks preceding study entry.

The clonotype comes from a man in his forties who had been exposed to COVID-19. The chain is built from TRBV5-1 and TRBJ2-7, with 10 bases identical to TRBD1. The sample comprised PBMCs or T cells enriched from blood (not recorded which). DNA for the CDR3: TGCGCCAGCAGCTGGGACAGGGGCTCCTACGAGCAGTACTTC. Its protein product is CASSWDRGSYEQYF.